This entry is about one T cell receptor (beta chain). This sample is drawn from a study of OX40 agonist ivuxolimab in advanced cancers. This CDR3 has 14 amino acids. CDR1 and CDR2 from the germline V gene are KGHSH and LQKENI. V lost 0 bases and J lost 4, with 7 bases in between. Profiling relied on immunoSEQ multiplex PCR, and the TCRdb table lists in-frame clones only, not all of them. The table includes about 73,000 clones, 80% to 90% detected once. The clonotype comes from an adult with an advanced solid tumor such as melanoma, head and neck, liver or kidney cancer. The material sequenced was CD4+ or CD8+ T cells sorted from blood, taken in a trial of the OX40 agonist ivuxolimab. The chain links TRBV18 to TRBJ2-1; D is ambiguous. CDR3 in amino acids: CASSPPPEYNEQFF. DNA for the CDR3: TGTGCCAGCTCACCACCTCCAGAATACAATGAGCAGTTCTTC.